Below, 11 T cell receptor beta chains from the same sample are listed, as sequenced in a study of Graves' ophthalmopathy and Graves' hyperthyroidism. From RNA, the CDR3 regions of TCR beta chains were amplified and sequenced. Amplification began with first-round RT-PCR using HTBI primers, then second-round multiplex PCR was performed. Via MiXCR, TCRdb re-called the multiplex PCR reads, giving one row per CDR3 protein. There are about 620,000 distinct CDR3 sequences in the sample; about 24% occur only once, and approximately 7% lies in the top ten. The sample was peripheral blood. Receptor source: a woman between 18 and 29 years old with stable Graves' hyperthyroidism. Some clones in this sample may be carry-over from other donors' samples.

The sample holds many counts of this clonotype. This rearrangement joins TRBV2 to TRBJ2-5; D is undetermined. The V end was cut by 4 bases, the J end by 5 bases, with 5 bases between. The CDR3 runs 11 residues. CDR1 and CDR2 (germline): SNHLY, FYNNEI. This chain's CDR3 is CASSASETQYF. In DNA form, the CDR3 reads TGTGCCAGCAGTGCATCCGAGACCCAGTACTTC.

This clonotype was detected many times. The CDR3 DNA follows: TGTGCCACCAGCCCGCCGATCGGTCCACCCCTCCACTTT. As protein: CATSPPIGPPLHF. This chain links TRBV15 with TRBJ1-6, with D uncertain. From germline, CDR1 is LNHNV and CDR2 YYDKDF (reference sequence). Trimming cost V 5 bases and J 11 bases, with 13 bases left between them. The CDR3 has 13 residues.

This sequence joins TRBV11-2 and TRBJ2-7, with D possibly being TRBD1 (6 bases). Germline loops: CDR1 SGHAT, CDR2 FQNNGV. V was pared by 5 bases and J by 7 bases, with 18 bases between. This CDR3 spans 14 amino acids. CDR3 region: CASSTNRDPGEQYF. The CDR3 DNA reads TGTGCCAGCAGCACAAACAGGGATCCGGGGGAGCAGTACTTC.

This clonotype was recorded once. The V and J genes are TRBV15 and TRBJ2-7; perhaps TRBD2 as D (6 bases). Trimming removed 1 base at V and 5 bases at J, with 9 bases between. This CDR3 has 13 amino acids. Per germline, CDR1 LNHNV and CDR2 YYDKDF (reference sequence). The CDR3 spells CATSRALANEQYF. In DNA form, the CDR3 reads TGTGCCACCAGCAGAGCCCTAGCGAACGAGCAGTACTTC. Together with reference TRBV15 and TRBJ2-7, the CDR3 gives the full variable domain: DAMVIQNPRYQVTQFGKPVTLSCSQTLNHNVMYWYQQKSSQAPKLLFHYYDKDFNNEADTPDNFQSRRPNTSFCFLDIRSPGLGDTAMYLCATSRALANEQYFGPGTRLTVT.

The chain uses TRBV20-1 and TRBJ1-1, with D unresolved. CDR3 length: 13 amino acids. V was shortened by 5 bases and J by 5 bases, with 15 bases between the two germline ends. Germline lookup yields CDR1 DFQATT and CDR2 SNEGSKA (reference sequence). The CDR3 loop is CSARPPGGTEAFF. In DNA, the CDR3 is TGCAGTGCTCGCCCCCCGGGAGGAACTGAAGCTTTCTTT.

There are many counts of this clonotype. The V and J genes are TRBV27 and TRBJ1-1; 7 bases match TRBD1. J gave up 5 bases and V 8 bases, and 5 bases lay outside the gene matches. The CDR3 sequence is 12 residues long. Germline CDR1 MNHEY, CDR2 SMNVEV (reference sequence). The CDR3 loop reads CASQTQGTEAFF. The CDR3 region has the DNA TGTGCCAGCCAAACACAGGGGACTGAAGCTTTCTTT.

There are many counts of this clonotype. The J gene is TRBJ1-5, the V gene TRBV6-1, with 8 bases that match TRBD1. This CDR3 spans 16 amino acids. The germline CDR1 and CDR2 sequences are MNHNS and SASEGT. Losses at the gene ends were 2 bases for V and 1 base for J; bases not matched to a gene: 4. The CDR3: CASSEPGGLSNQPQHF. CDR3 nucleotides: TGTGCCAGCAGTGAACCAGGGGGCTTGAGCAATCAGCCCCAGCATTTT.

The sample holds a few counts of this clonotype. CDR3 sequence reads: CASRIGVAGEAFF. DNA of the CDR3: TGTGCCAGCAGGATAGGGGTTGCGGGTGAAGCTTTCTTT. This chain links TRBV25-1 with TRBJ1-1; D might be TRBD1 (5 bases). This CDR3 comprises 13 residues. V dropped 6 bases and J dropped 7 bases, with 15 bases sitting between them. Germline-derived CDR1 and CDR2 are MGHDK and SYGVNS.

This chain connects TRBV6-1 to TRBJ1-1; D is uncertain. V gave up 8 bases and J gave up 0 bases, with 16 bases separating them. The germline V gene encodes CDR1 MNHNS and CDR2 SASEGT. This CDR3 is built from 15 residues. The CDR3 sequence is CASVLRGVLNTEAFF. The CDR3 DNA sequence: TGTGCCAGCGTATTACGTGGGGTACTGAACACTGAAGCTTTCTTT.

This sequence joins TRBV12-3 or TRBV12-4 and TRBJ2-2; tentative D call: TRBD2 (5 bases). The CDR3 consists of 16 residues. The ends were cut back, 4 bases at V and 4 bases at J, with 16 bases in the middle. CDR3 amino acids: CASSSLAHLVTGELFF. The CDR3 bases are TGTGCCAGCAGTTCTCTAGCACATTTAGTCACCGGGGAGCTGTTTTTT.

This clonotype occurred many times. The genes are TRBV24-1 and TRBJ1-1, with TRBD1 matching 8 bases. Germline V CDR1 and CDR2: KGHDR, SFDVKD. V shed 3 bases, J shed 4 bases, and the junction held 9 bases outside the gene matches. This CDR3 is 16 amino acids long. The CDR3 bases are TGTGCCACCAGTGATGCCGGACAGGGATTGGGCACTGAAGCTTTCTTT. Its translation is CATSDAGQGLGTEAFF.